This TCR beta chain was sequenced in a study of early T cells in non-severe SARS-CoV-2 infection. The wider study: RNA in bulk from unsorted whole blood was sequenced, and chains were unpaired.

This clonotype occurred many times. The trim removed 6 bases at V and 3 bases at J, leaving 7 bases unmatched. This CDR3 comprises 16 residues. Germline V gene sequence: CDR1 MDHEN, CDR2 SYDVKM. The TCR library protocol attached unique molecular identifiers to the individual cDNA molecules. TCRdb used MiXCR to reprocess the 5' RACE reads, holding one entry per CDR3 protein. The sample lists 30,000 to 40,000 distinct CDR3 sequences, 5% to 6.5% seen once, with about 20% in the top ten. The sequence was collected from an adult who was a healthcare worker with PCR-confirmed SARS-CoV-2 infection or an uninfected control (not recorded which). The rearrangement uses TRBV28 and TRBJ1-6; the match to TRBD1 covers 8 bases. Sequencing was carried out using whole blood. The CDR3 reads CASRYYGQGYNSPLHF. CDR3 coding DNA: TGTGCCAGCAGATACTATGGACAGGGCTATAATTCACCCCTCCACTTT. Full variable domain (outside the CDR3, taken from reference TRBV28 and TRBJ1-6): DVKVTQSSRYLVKRTGEKVFLECVQDMDHENMFWYRQDPGLGLRLIYFSYDVKMKEKGDIPEGYSVSREKKERFSLILESASTNQTSMYLCASRYYGQGYNSPLHFGNGTRLTVT.